This T cell receptor beta chain comes out of a study of cytomegalovirus exposure and HLA in healthy donors. Study overall: The roughly 100 million unique TCR beta sequences, from about 190 million T cells, were found by an earlier analysis.

The CDR3 extends over 18 amino acids. Trimming removed 4 bases from V and 0 bases from J, with 22 bases in between. Primers: 60 Vbeta forward and 13 Jbeta reverse. Using immunoSEQ multiplex PCR, the repertoire was profiled, and TCRdb retains in-frame clones only, with some absent. The profile shows roughly 90,000 clones, roughly 78% of them singletons. Sequencing input: PBMCs. The clonotype comes from a man aged 25-45 years in good health and CMV-seronegative. This rearrangement joins TRBV23-1 to TRBJ2-7; TRBD1 might be the D (5 bases). TRBV23-1 is reported as an ORF; its role is uncertain. The CDR3 loop reads CASSLNQGSIVSSYEQYF. DNA for the CDR3: TGCGCCAGCAGTCTTAACCAGGGTAGTATCGTAAGCTCCTACGAGCAGTACTTC.